A selection of T cell receptor beta chains follows, all from one sample in a study of blood T cell repertoires in COVID-19. Method: immunoSEQ multiplex PCR; TCRdb's copy keeps in-frame clones and lacks some. The sample has 200,000 to 300,000 clones, approximately 86% seen once. Input material: PBMCs or T cells enriched from blood (not recorded which). The receptor set was obtained from a woman aged 18-30 years who had recovered from COVID-19. Both conserved end residues are part of each CDR3. D genes are given only for firm matches. Clone size is not always given. Where it is, it says once, few, many or a class for expanded clones.

J gene,V gene,D gene,clone size,CDR3 length,CDR3 protein,CDR3 DNA
TRBJ2-5,TRBV4-2,.,.,16,CASSQTKQGLGETQYF,TGTGCCAGCAGCCAGACCAAGCAGGGACTTGGGGAGACCCAGTACTTC
TRBJ2-7,TRBV18,TRBD1,many,15,CASSPLTGDAYEQYF,TGTGCCAGCTCACCTTTGACAGGGGACGCCTACGAGCAGTACTTC
TRBJ1-2,TRBV7-9,TRBD1,.,15,CASSLAAGQGGGYTF,TGTGCCAGCAGCTTAGCCGCGGGACAGGGTGGTGGCTACACCTTC
TRBJ2-5,TRBV7-8,.,.,16,CASSPTGTRTVASQYF,TGTGCCAGCAGCCCAACAGGGACCCGGACCGTTGCGTCCCAGTACTTC
TRBJ2-3,TRBV13,.,once,15,CASSLRGWGADTQYF,TGTGCCAGCAGCTTACGGGGATGGGGGGCAGATACGCAGTATTTT
TRBJ1-3,TRBV19,.,.,13,CASSISSGNTIYF,TGTGCCAGTAGTATCTCTTCGGGAAACACCATATATTTT
TRBJ2-7,TRBV6-5,TRBD2,once,15,CASSYSAGGAYEQYF,TGTGCCAGCAGTTACTCGGCGGGAGGAGCCTACGAGCAGTACTTC
TRBJ2-3,TRBV21-1,.,.,17,CASSKKTSGTYTDTQYF,TGTGCCAGCAGCAAAAAAACTAGCGGGACATACACAGATACGCAGTATTTT
TRBJ2-1,TRBV28,.,.,12,CASSWRYNEQFF,TGTGCCAGCAGTTGGCGGTACAATGAGCAGTTCTTC
TRBJ2-5,TRBV19,.,.,14,CASSIARGQETQYF,TGTGCCAGTAGTATAGCCAGGGGCCAAGAGACCCAGTACTTC
TRBJ1-1,TRBV15,TRBD1,.,15,CATSRDRGDSPRAFF,TGTGCCACCAGCAGAGATCGAGGGGACAGCCCTCGGGCTTTCTTT
TRBJ1-2,TRBV6-2/TRBV6-3,TRBD1,.,14,CASSYQTGRHGYTF,TGTGCCAGCAGTTACCAGACAGGGAGACATGGCTACACCTTC
TRBJ1-3,TRBV9,.,.,14,CASSGTASGNTIYF,TGTGCCAGCAGCGGTACTGCCTCTGGAAACACCATATATTTT
TRBJ2-1,TRBV18,TRBD2,.,16,CASSPPLAGGYNEQFF,TGTGCCAGCTCACCGCCACTAGCGGGGGGATACAATGAGCAGTTCTTC
TRBJ2-7,TRBV7-2,.,.,14,CASSLAVSSYEQYF,TGTGCCAGCAGCTTAGCGGTCAGCTCCTACGAGCAGTACTTC
TRBJ2-1,TRBV6-1,TRBD1,.,14,CASSERDRSNEQFF,TGTGCCAGCAGTGAAAGGGACAGATCCAATGAGCAGTTCTTC
TRBJ2-7,TRBV20-1,.,.,10,CSAALAEQYF,TGCAGTGCTGCCCTAGCGGAGCAGTACTTC
TRBJ2-7,TRBV4-3,TRBD1,.,14,CASSDRDSPYEQYF,TGCGCCAGCAGCGACCGGGACAGTCCCTACGAGCAGTACTTC
TRBJ1-2,TRBV24-1,TRBD1,.,13,CATSDSGGLGYTF,TGTGCCACCAGTGATTCAGGGGGCCTGGGCTACACCTTC
TRBJ2-7,TRBV10-3,TRBD2,.,16,CAISPGLAGPYYEQYF,TGTGCCATCAGCCCGGGACTAGCGGGGCCCTACTACGAGCAGTACTTC
TRBJ1-2,TRBV2,.,.,15,CASREQGQSYVGYTF,TGTGCCAGCAGAGAACAGGGTCAGAGCTACGTTGGCTACACCTTC
TRBJ2-7,TRBV5-4,TRBD1,.,14,CASSTGQGAYEQYF,TGTGCCAGCAGCACCGGACAGGGGGCGTACGAGCAGTACTTC
TRBJ1-2,TRBV19,.,.,14,CASSSRTAGYGYTF,TGTGCCAGTAGTTCTAGGACAGCAGGCTATGGCTACACCTTC
TRBJ2-3,TRBV24-1,TRBD2,once,19,CATSDFGLAGGLSTDTQYF,TGTGCCACCAGTGATTTTGGGCTAGCGGGAGGCCTTAGCACAGATACGCAGTATTTT
TRBJ2-2,TRBV6-2/TRBV6-3,TRBD2,once,16,CASSFAGGPGTGELFF,TGTGCCAGCAGTTTTGCGGGGGGGCCGGGCACCGGGGAGCTGTTTTTT
TRBJ2-2,TRBV2,.,.,20,CASSEYGRGTPFPNTGELFF,TGTGCCAGCAGTGAATATGGTCGGGGGACGCCGTTTCCGAACACCGGGGAGCTGTTTTTT
TRBJ1-4,TRBV7-9,TRBD1,.,15,CASSGTGAANEKLFF,TGTGCCAGCAGCGGAACAGGGGCGGCTAATGAAAAACTGTTTTTT
TRBJ1-3,TRBV3-1/TRBV3-2,.,.,14,CASSQDAVRNTIYF,TGTGCCAGCAGCCAAGATGCGGTGCGGAACACCATATATTTT
TRBJ2-7,TRBV5-1,TRBD1,.,14,CASSMTGLDYEQYF,TGCGCCAGCAGCATGACAGGGCTGGACTACGAGCAGTACTTC
TRBJ1-5,TRBV27,TRBD1,.,17,CASSPGTGGEGNQPQHF,TGTGCCAGCAGTCCCGGGACAGGGGGCGAGGGGAATCAGCCCCAGCATTTT
TRBJ2-5,TRBV11-2,.,.,14,CASSTQGLQETQYF,TGTGCCAGCAGCACCCAGGGTCTCCAAGAGACCCAGTACTTC
TRBJ2-5,TRBV5-4,TRBD1,few,14,CASSLTGVGETQYF,TGTGCCAGCAGCTTAACAGGGGTTGGAGAGACCCAGTACTTC
TRBJ2-5,TRBV28,TRBD2,.,12,CASSWGRGTQYF,TGTGCCAGCAGTTGGGGGAGGGGGACCCAGTACTTC
TRBJ2-2,TRBV6-2/TRBV6-3,.,.,15,CASSSGGGRPGELFF,TGTGCCAGCAGTTCCGGAGGAGGAAGGCCCGGGGAGCTGTTTTTT
TRBJ2-1,TRBV19,TRBD1,.,14,CASSIVDRDDEQFF,TGTGCCAGTAGTATAGTGGACAGGGACGATGAGCAGTTCTTC
TRBJ1-1,TRBV10-3,.,.,14,CAIRQGPMNTEAFF,TGTGCCATCAGACAGGGTCCCATGAACACTGAAGCTTTCTTT
TRBJ2-1,TRBV7-2,.,.,14,CASSFDLATDEQFF,TGTGCCAGCAGCTTCGACCTAGCGACGGATGAGCAGTTCTTC
TRBJ2-3,TRBV3-1/TRBV3-2,.,.,13,CASSHAGLATQYF,TGTGCCAGCAGCCATGCGGGGCTAGCGACGCAGTATTTT
TRBJ2-5,TRBV5-4,TRBD2,.,14,CAGGAAGGAETQYF,TGTGCCGGAGGTGCAGCGGGAGGAGCTGAGACCCAGTACTTC
TRBJ2-1,TRBV7-9,TRBD2,.,15,CASSSGTSGRGEQFF,TGTGCCAGCTCCTCGGGGACTAGCGGGAGAGGGGAGCAGTTCTTC
TRBJ2-7,TRBV28,.,.,15,CASSFRGTTPYEQYF,TGTGCCAGCAGTTTTCGCGGGACCACACCTTACGAGCAGTACTTC
TRBJ1-1,TRBV5-1,TRBD1,.,14,CASSYGQENTEAFF,TGCGCCAGCAGCTATGGACAGGAGAACACTGAAGCTTTCTTT